This TCR beta chain was identified during a study of human T cells and chemical hapten exposure. The CDR3 is made up of 15 amino acids. Germline V gene data show CDR1 as SGHTA and CDR2 as FQGNSA. Between the trimmed V and J ends, which lost 5 bases and 5 bases, there was a span of 19 bases. This clonotype showed up many times. From the RACE reads, TCRdb called clonotypes with MiXCR, one entry per CDR3 protein. The data show roughly 160,000 distinct CDR3 sequences, 14% seen once. Described time point: patch test 1, 2 weeks after DPC sensitization. As to treatment: therapeutic diphenylcyclopropenone sensitization with weekly scalp DPC.

This chain joins TRBV7-2 and TRBJ2-7; unclear D gene. Material: whole blood, obtained in connection with sensitization to the hapten diphenylcyclopropenone (DPC). This sequence was found in a woman in her thirties with alopecia areata. Some clones in this sample may be carry-over from other donors' samples. The CDR3 reads CASSQTGSPAHEQYF. Written as DNA, the CDR3 is TGTGCCAGCAGCCAAACCGGGTCTCCGGCGCACGAGCAGTACTTC.